This entry features one TCR beta chain sequence. It lacks a known antigen. Per-base qualities were not stored, and no clone one base away is much larger. This sample was taken from a study of blood T cell repertoires in COVID-19 (dated by TCRdb to 2020 to 2021). In the study overall: The collaborator samples originated in the United States, Italy and Spain and spanned the acute and convalescent phases of COVID-19. The prospective study material was composed of cDNA or gDNA derived from T cells, B-cell-depleted T cells, or PBMCs. The dataset comprised deeply sampled blood TCRbeta repertoires from subjects exposed to, actively infected with, or recovered from COVID-19. The repertoires were released in a freely available public database intended as a resource for research on the immune response to SARS-CoV-2. The samples were drawn from the first 160 participants of the ongoing ImmuneRACE study and from over 950 subjects provided by 6 global collaborators. A de-identified subject ID, COVID-19 status, age in years and sex were almost always included in the sample metadata. Where available, HLA class I and class II types were obtained from metadata supplied by the sample provider rather than from assay-based typing.

Participants in the prospective study were aged roughly 18 to 100 years, lived in 20 to 25 United States geographic areas, and enrolled through a virtual design. To assign participants to cohorts, the prospective study relied on clinical history that participants themselves reported in a screening survey and a study questionnaire. For ImmuneRACE Cohort 3, a participant was defined as recovered based on two consecutive negative NP/OP PCR tests, clearance by a healthcare professional, or resolution of symptoms. Mobile phlebotomists in the prospective study collected whole blood, serum and a nasopharyngeal or oropharyngeal swab from every participant. Participants in the prospective study had the option to provide additional blood draws and questionnaires over a 2-month period. Blood samples from the prospective study were shipped frozen or at room temperature prior to DNA extraction. The immunoSEQ Assay, a bias-controlled multiplex PCR, was used to amplify TCRbeta CDR3 regions from genomic DNA. In the source study's methods: The number of nucleated cells in each sample was estimated by amplification of reference gene primers within the assay. Sequence reads were collapsed and filtered to measure the absolute abundance of every unique TCRbeta CDR3 rearrangement. For each sample, productive Simpson clonality was calculated by taking the square root of Simpson's diversity index across productive rearrangements. The source is immuneACCESS, and TCRdb retained only in-frame sequences with V and J called. Part of the clones is not carried over; for the studies checked, unresolved V genes explain less than half of this, and the remainder is unexplained. That table is the source of V, J and clone size, and D and trimming were worked out from the DNA. The sample has 150,000 or so clones on record, over 75% of them singletons. The ten largest make up under 3% of the sample.

V has 3 bases trimmed and J has 1 base trimmed; junction bases matching no gene number 4. The CDR3 spans 15 residues, from the cysteine through the phenylalanine. Only the CDR3 DNA stays, 45 bases, in frame from base 1. CDR1 and CDR2, per the germline V gene, are LGHNA and YNFKEQ. Broader findings and caveats from the paper: Clinical and demographic metadata were provided uncurated, with the amount varying by source and participant.

The clonotype was recovered from a woman aged 45-59 years who had recovered from COVID-19. The chain uses TRBV4-2 and TRBJ2-7; TRBD2 fits 9 bases in the junction. The sample was PBMCs or T cells enriched from blood (not recorded which). The DNA sequence is given as TGTGCCAGCAGCCACTTAGCGGGAGCATCCTACGAGCAGTACTTC. This is translated as CASSHLAGASYEQYF.